This TCR beta chain appears in the sequencing data of a study of blood T cell repertoires in COVID-19. Original processing methods: Reference gene primer amplification gave estimated nucleated cell counts. The method was immunoSEQ multiplex PCR; TCRdb's version includes in-frame clones alone and lacks a portion of them. The V and J calls and clone size come from that table; D and trimming were worked out from the DNA. The table lists a few hundred thousand clones, 88% of them singletons. The CDR3 runs 15 residues. Trimming pared 3 bases from V and 7 bases from J, leaving 15 bases between. In germline, CDR1 is MNHEY, CDR2 SMNVEV (reference sequence).

The rearrangement uses TRBV27 and TRBJ1-4; TRBD1 is a possible D gene (5 bases). This TCR came from a woman aged 55-69 years in a cohort exposed to, infected with or recovered from COVID-19 (not recorded which). Material: PBMCs or T cells enriched from blood (not recorded which). CDR3 DNA: TGTGCCAGCAGTTTTTCCGCAGGGATGAGTGAAAAACTGTTTTTT. Amino acids: CASSFSAGMSEKLFF. Looking up the rest from reference TRBV27 and TRBJ1-4 gives the full variable domain: EAQVTQNPRYLITVTGKKLTVTCSQNMNHEYMSWYRQDPGLGLRQIYYSMNVEVTDKGDVPEGYKVSRKEKRNFPLILESPSPNQTSLYFCASSFSAGMSEKLFFGSGTQLSVL.